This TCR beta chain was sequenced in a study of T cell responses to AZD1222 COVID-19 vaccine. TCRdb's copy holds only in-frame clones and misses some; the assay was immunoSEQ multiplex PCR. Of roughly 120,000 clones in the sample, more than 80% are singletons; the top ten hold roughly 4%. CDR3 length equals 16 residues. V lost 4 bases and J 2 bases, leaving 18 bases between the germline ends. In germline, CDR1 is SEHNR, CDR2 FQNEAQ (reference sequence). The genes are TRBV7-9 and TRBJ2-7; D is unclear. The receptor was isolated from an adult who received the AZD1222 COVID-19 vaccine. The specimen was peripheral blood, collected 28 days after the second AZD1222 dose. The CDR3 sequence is CASSSGPSLNPYEQYF. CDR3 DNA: TGTGCCAGCAGCTCCGGACCCTCCCTAAACCCCTACGAGCAGTACTTC.